The TCR beta chain under discussion was sequenced for a study of human T cells and chemical hapten exposure. As for the study in general: Patients, chiefly female, had alopecia areata, totalis or universalis.

The V end was cut by 3 bases, the J end by 1 base, with 13 bases between. This CDR3 region has 16 residues. Per germline, CDR1 SGHAT and CDR2 FQNNGV. TCRdb re-derived calls from the RACE reads in MiXCR, one entry per CDR3 protein. Of approximately 82,000 distinct CDR3 sequences detected, 6.6% appear once; the ten largest clones hold 1% to 1.5%. At least ten counts were recorded for this clonotype. Time point given: patch test 2, 6 weeks after DPC sensitization. Treatment meaning: therapeutic diphenylcyclopropenone sensitization with weekly scalp DPC. The sequence was collected from a woman in her 30s with alopecia areata. Some clones in this sample may be carry-over from other donors' samples. This chain links TRBV11-2 with TRBJ2-1; the D gene could be TRBD1 or TRBD2 (6 bases each). The material was whole blood, obtained in connection with sensitization to the hapten diphenylcyclopropenone (DPC). DNA of the CDR3: TGTGCCAGCAGCTTTTCCAAGGGGGGATCCTACAATGAGCAGTTCTTC. It specifies CASSFSKGGSYNEQFF.